Following are 25 T cell receptor beta chains from one sample sequenced in a study of shared clonotypes between healthy human individuals (TCRdb year 2020). Libraries were constructed by the immunoSEQ multiplex PCR assay. The table was pulled from immuneACCESS by TCRdb, which kept in-frame rearrangements only. Such tables lose some clones; where checked, under half of the loss comes from unresolved V genes, and the rest has no known cause. In all, the sample holds some 1.1 million clones, and around 77% of those were seen once. The ten largest clonotypes hold 0.7% to 0.95% of the sample. Material: memory CD4+ T cells from PBMCs. The cell subset or site label of this sample denotes: CD45RA-negative fraction. The source is a man younger than 35 in good health. Some clones in this sample may be carry-over from other donors' samples.

The CDR3 DNA reads as TGTGCCAGTAGTATAGGGCTTGGCGAGACCCAGTACTTC. It translates to CASSIGLGETQYF. This chain uses TRBV19 with TRBJ2-5; D ambiguous. Trimming took off 1 base at V and 5 bases at J, with 8 bases between the two ends. The CDR3 is made up of 13 amino acids. From germline, CDR1 is LNHDA and CDR2 SQIVND (reference sequence).

This rearrangement joins TRBV28 to TRBJ1-2; TRBD1 aligns across 10 bases. Germline CDR1 MDHEN, CDR2 SYDVKM. Losses at the gene ends were 5 bases for V and 3 bases for J; bases not matched to a gene: 9. This CDR3 region has 16 residues. This CDR3 is CASSTTPGTGDYGYTF. The CDR3 bases are TGTGCCAGCAGTACAACACCCGGGACAGGGGACTATGGCTACACCTTC.

This chain links TRBV7-2 with TRBJ1-5, with D unclear. Trimming pared 1 base from V and 6 bases from J, leaving 10 bases between. CDR3 length equals 14 residues. CDR1 and CDR2 (germline): SGHTA, FQGNSA. In nucleotides, the CDR3 is TGTGCCAGCAGCTTAGGTGTCTGGGGTCAGCCCCAGCATTTT. Translated, it gives CASSLGVWGQPQHF.

CDR3 bases: TGTGCCAGCAGTGGCGACAGCTTCACTGAAGCTTTCTTT. It translates to CASSGDSFTEAFF. V gene TRBV6-1 combines with J gene TRBJ1-1; the D gene is possibly TRBD1 (5 bases). The length of the CDR3 is 13 residues. Trimming shortened V by 4 bases and J by 4 bases, and 10 bases separated the two germline ends. Germline V gene data show CDR1 as MNHNS and CDR2 as SASEGT.

The J gene is TRBJ1-4, the V gene TRBV5-6; D is ambiguous. Germline V CDR1 and CDR2: SGHDT, YYEEEE. CDR3 length: 13 amino acids. V dropped 2 bases and J dropped 14 bases, with 16 bases sitting between them. Here the CDR3 DNA reads TGTGCCAGCAGCTTCCACCCTACCGAGAGCCTGTTTTTT. Amino acids: CASSFHPTESLFF.

This clone was observed once. The rearrangement links TRBV6-1 to TRBJ1-2; D is uncertain. The CDR3 has 12 residues. Germline-derived CDR1 and CDR2 are MNHNS and SASEGT. Trimming shortened V by 8 bases and J by 3 bases, and 10 bases separated the two germline ends. CDR3 in amino acids: CASLRGDYGYTF. The CDR3 DNA follows: TGTGCCAGCCTCCGGGGTGACTATGGCTACACCTTC.

The chain uses TRBV20-1 and TRBJ2-1; perhaps TRBD2 as D (6 bases). V lost 5 bases and J 7 bases, leaving 9 bases between the germline ends. Germline CDR1 reads DFQATT; CDR2 reads SNEGSKA (reference sequence). CDR3 length equals 11 residues. The CDR3 loop reads CSAWGTNEQFF. The CDR3 region has the DNA TGCAGTGCTTGGGGGACTAATGAGCAGTTCTTC.

The rearrangement links TRBV14 to TRBJ2-7, with 9 bases identical to TRBD2. Germline trimming cut 1 base from V and 0 bases from J; bases unmatched to any gene: 4. Looked up from germline, CDR1 is SGHDN and CDR2 is FVKESK. The CDR3 covers 16 residues. The CDR3 here is CASSQGPSGNSYEQYF. Written as DNA, the CDR3 is TGTGCCAGCAGCCAAGGGCCTAGCGGGAACTCCTACGAGCAGTACTTC.

In the case of this clone: The identical CDR3 is also encoded by other nucleotide sequences in the sample. The genes are TRBV30 and TRBJ1-2; the match to TRBD1 covers 7 bases. V was clipped by 2 bases and J by 6 bases; unmatched bases: 9. Germline CDR1 reads GTSNPN; CDR2 reads SVGIG (reference sequence). The CDR3 is 14 residues long. This CDR3 is CAWSKDRPSHGYTF. CDR3 bases: TGTGCCTGGAGTAAGGACAGGCCATCGCATGGCTACACCTTC.

This clone was observed a few times. The V gene is TRBV28, the J gene TRBJ1-5, with TRBD1 identical over 8 bases. Unmatched junction bases numbered 5, after V lost 5 bases and J lost 2 bases. The germline V gene encodes CDR1 MDHEN and CDR2 SYDVKM. This CDR3 has 15 residues. CDR3 amino acids: CASSTTGEGNQPQHF. The CDR3 bases are TGTGCCAGCAGTACGACAGGGGAGGGCAATCAGCCCCAGCATTTT.

J is TRBJ2-7 and V is TRBV4-2; TRBD1 or TRBD2 may be the D gene (5 bases each). Looked up from germline, CDR1 is LGHNA and CDR2 is YNFKEQ. V was clipped by 0 bases and J by 5 bases, with 11 bases between them. The CDR3 spans 14 residues. CDR3 region: CASSQDWGKDEQYF. As DNA, the CDR3 is TGTGCCAGCAGCCAAGATTGGGGGAAGGACGAGCAGTACTTC.

V gene TRBV4-2 combines with J gene TRBJ2-3, with D tentatively TRBD2 (5 bases). Trimming left V 1 base short and J 3 bases short, with 11 bases between. The germline CDR1 and CDR2 sequences are LGHNA and YNFKEQ. The CDR3 runs 15 residues. The CDR3 nucleotides read TGTGCCAGCAGCCAAGCAAAGGGAGATACAGATACGCAGTATTTT. Translation gives CASSQAKGDTDTQYF.

This clone was recorded only once. This chain uses TRBV28 with TRBJ2-7; D call uncertain. In germline, CDR1 is MDHEN, CDR2 SYDVKM. This CDR3 spans 12 amino acids. The germline V and J ends were trimmed by 2 bases and 5 bases, with 7 bases remaining between them. The CDR3 region is CASSLNGDEQYF. The CDR3 DNA reads TGTGCCAGCAGTTTAAATGGGGACGAGCAGTACTTC.

There are many counts of this clone. The V gene is TRBV7-2, the J gene TRBJ1-1; D call uncertain. V lost 3 bases, J lost 6 bases, and 14 bases lay in between. The CDR3 consists of 14 residues. Germline V lookup: CDR1 SGHTA, CDR2 FQGNSA. The CDR3 loop reads CASSLEGWVPEAFF. CDR3 DNA sequence: TGTGCCAGCAGCTTGGAGGGTTGGGTCCCTGAAGCTTTCTTT.

With regard to this clone: A much larger clone differs by one base, so this may be a read error. The gene calls are TRBV18 and TRBJ2-7; TRBD2 matches 10 bases. V lost 3 bases and J lost 3; bases outside the gene matches: 2. This CDR3 spans 14 amino acids. Germline V gene sequence: CDR1 KGHSH, CDR2 LQKENI. The DNA of the CDR3 is TGTGCCAGCTCACCGTGGACTAGCGGCTACGAGCAGTACTTC. This encodes CASSPWTSGYEQYF.

The genes are TRBV7-2 and TRBJ2-3; D is perhaps TRBD2 (5 bases). The CDR3 consists of 14 residues. Germline V gives CDR1 SGHTA, CDR2 FQGNSA. V gave up 4 bases and J gave up 4 bases, with 12 bases separating them. CDR3 amino acids: CASSSYTGADTQYF. For the CDR3, the DNA is TGTGCCAGCAGCTCGTATACCGGGGCAGATACGCAGTATTTT. Using reference TRBV7-2 and TRBJ2-3 for the parts outside the CDR3, the full variable domain is GAGVSQSPSNKVTEKGKDVELRCDPISGHTALYWYRQSLGQGLEFLIYFQGNSAPDKSGLPSDRFSAERTGGSVSTLTIQRTQQEDSAVYLCASSSYTGADTQYFGPGTRLTVL.

This sequence joins TRBV29-1 and TRBJ2-7; TRBD2 matches at 8 bases. Trimming removed 3 bases from V and 3 bases from J; junction bases left unmatched: 4. The germline V gene encodes CDR1 SQVTM and CDR2 ANQGSEA. The CDR3 is 13 residues long. This CDR3 reads CSVEGSGNYEQYF. The CDR3, as DNA: TGCAGCGTTGAGGGTAGCGGGAACTACGAGCAGTACTTC.

The table lists this clone with a few counts. The V call is TRBV4-2, the J call TRBJ2-2; the D gene could be TRBD1 or TRBD2 (5 bases each). This CDR3 is built from 14 residues. V was clipped by 4 bases and J by 3 bases, with 9 bases between them. Germline values: CDR1 LGHNA, CDR2 YNFKEQ. The CDR3 region is CASSPGPHTGELFF. CDR3 DNA sequence: TGTGCCAGCAGCCCGGGGCCGCACACCGGGGAGCTGTTTTTT.

The chain recombines TRBV29-1 with TRBJ2-4, with 12 positions matching TRBD1. With V trimmed by 6 bases and J by 7 bases, 4 bases remained unmatched. This CDR3 contains 13 residues. Germline assignment: CDR1 SQVTM and CDR2 ANQGSEA. The CDR3 nucleotides are TGCAGCGTCCTGGGACAGGGGGCGAACATTCAGTACTTC. Protein product: CSVLGQGANIQYF.

CDR3 sequence: CASSGRLASYNEQFF. The CDR3 region has the DNA TGTGCCAGCAGTGGCCGACTAGCTTCTTACAATGAGCAGTTCTTC. The V call is TRBV6-5, the J call TRBJ2-1; 7 bases are a match to TRBD2. After removal of 5 bases from V and 4 bases from J, the junction contained 8 bases not matched to a gene. Germline V gene sequence: CDR1 MNHEY, CDR2 SVGAGI. This CDR3 has 15 amino acids.

The chain couples TRBV5-6 to TRBJ1-5, with D possibly matching TRBD1 (5 bases). This CDR3 is built from 14 residues. Trimming left V 0 bases short and J 4 bases short, with 8 bases between. Germline V gene sequence: CDR1 SGHDT, CDR2 YYEEEE. The CDR3 DNA reads as TGTGCCAGCAGCTTGGGGGGCCAGAATCAGCCCCAGCATTTT. Its protein product is CASSLGGQNQPQHF.

V gene TRBV5-1 combines with J gene TRBJ2-5, with 14 positions matching TRBD2. Germline values: CDR1 SGHRS, CDR2 YFSETQ. J gave up 5 bases and V 4 bases, and 7 bases lay outside the gene matches. This CDR3 has 16 residues. CDR3 nucleotide sequence: TGCGCCAGCAGCCCCGGGACTAGCGGGAGTTTGGAGACCCAGTACTTC. Amino acid sequence: CASSPGTSGSLETQYF.

The J gene is TRBJ1-3, the V gene TRBV19; D gene ambiguous. CDR3 length equals 16 residues. Germline V gene sequence: CDR1 LNHDA, CDR2 SQIVND (reference sequence). Trimming took 5 bases from V and 3 from J, leaving 17 bases between them. The CDR3 DNA sequence: TGTGCCAGTAGTCCCCGGCCGTTTGGAAGTGGAAACACCATATATTTT. It encodes CASSPRPFGSGNTIYF.

The gene calls are TRBV18 and TRBJ1-2; D is possibly TRBD1 (5 bases). Germline lookup yields CDR1 KGHSH and CDR2 LQKENI. The CDR3 loop spans 14 amino acids. V lost 5 bases to trimming and J lost 8 bases, with 18 bases between them. CDR3 bases: TGTGCCAGCTCAGTCAACTCGGCAGGACAAGGCTACACCTTC. Residues: CASSVNSAGQGYTF.

This sequence joins TRBV5-4 and TRBJ2-5; TRBD2 agrees at 10 bases. The ends lost 0 bases at V and 5 bases at J; junction bases unmatched: 4. Germline V gene lookup returns CDR1 SGHNT and CDR2 YYREEE (reference sequence). The CDR3 runs to 15 residues. In DNA, the CDR3 is TGTGCCAGCAGCTTGGTACTAGCGGGAAGGGAGACCCAGTACTTC. Its protein is CASSLVLAGRETQYF. The full variable domain, rest sourced from reference TRBV5-4 and TRBJ2-5, is ETGVTQSPTHLIKTRGQQVTLRCSSQSGHNTVSWYQQALGQGPQFIFQYYREEENGRGNFPPRFSGLQFPNYSSELNVNALELDDSALYLCASSLVLAGRETQYFGPGTRLLVL.